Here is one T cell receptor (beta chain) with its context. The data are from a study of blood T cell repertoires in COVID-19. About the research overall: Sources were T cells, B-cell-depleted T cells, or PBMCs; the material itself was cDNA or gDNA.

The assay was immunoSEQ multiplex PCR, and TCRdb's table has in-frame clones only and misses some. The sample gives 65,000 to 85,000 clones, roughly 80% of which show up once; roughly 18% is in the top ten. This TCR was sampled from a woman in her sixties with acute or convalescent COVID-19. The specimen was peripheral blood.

CDR3 nucleotide sequence: TGTGCCAGCAGCTTAGCTAGCGGGGGAGGTGAGACCCAGTACTTC. The encoded protein is CASSLASGGGETQYF. V gene TRBV7-2 combines with J gene TRBJ2-5, with TRBD2 identical over 9 bases. V shed 0 bases, J shed 5 bases, and the junction held 4 bases outside the gene matches. From germline, CDR1 is SGHTA and CDR2 FQGNSA. CDR3 length: 15 amino acids.